This entry is about one T cell receptor beta chain. Assignments of participants to cohorts depended upon their own reported clinical history. Original data processing: Quantification of nucleated cells was approximated via reference gene primer amplification. Clones were sequenced by immunoSEQ multiplex PCR, and TCRdb holds only the in-frame ones, with some missing. V and J calls and clone size follow that table, whereas D and trimming were derived from the DNA. The sample yields roughly 260,000 clones, 86% seen once. Germline CDR1 is LGHDT and CDR2 is YNNKEL (reference sequence). The trim removed 3 bases at V and 4 bases at J, leaving 7 bases unmatched. CDR3 size: 16 residues. This sample is part of a study of blood T cell repertoires in COVID-19.

The source of this sequence is a woman aged 18-35 years who had recovered from COVID-19. The sequenced sample was PBMCs or T cells enriched from blood (not recorded which). The V call is TRBV3-1 (or the pseudogene TRBV3-2), the J call TRBJ1-2, with 11 bases fitting TRBD1. The CDR3 region is CASSHGQGALTYGYTF. The CDR3 DNA reads TGTGCCAGCAGCCATGGACAGGGGGCATTAACCTATGGCTACACCTTC.